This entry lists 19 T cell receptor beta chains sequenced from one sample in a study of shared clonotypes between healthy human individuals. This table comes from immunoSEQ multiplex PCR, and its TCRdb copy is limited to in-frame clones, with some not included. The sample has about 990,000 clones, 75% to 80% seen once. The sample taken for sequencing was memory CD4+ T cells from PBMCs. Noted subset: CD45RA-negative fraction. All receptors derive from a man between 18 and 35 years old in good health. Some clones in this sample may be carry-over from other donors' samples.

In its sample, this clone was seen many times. The CDR3 DNA reads as TGCGCCAGCAGCTTGGGGGGCGGGAGTAACAATGAGCAGTTCTTC. It codes for CASSLGGGSNNEQFF. The chain links TRBV5-1 to TRBJ2-1; 7 bases line up with TRBD2. Trimming took 0 bases from V and 5 from J; bases not matched to a gene: 5. CDR1 and CDR2 (germline): SGHRS, YFSETQ. This CDR3 has 15 residues.

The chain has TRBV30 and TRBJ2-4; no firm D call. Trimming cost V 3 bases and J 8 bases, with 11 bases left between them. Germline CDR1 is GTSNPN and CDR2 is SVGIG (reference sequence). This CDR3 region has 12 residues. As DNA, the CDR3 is TGTGCCTGGAGCCCCTCGATGGACATTCAGTACTTC. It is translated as CAWSPSMDIQYF. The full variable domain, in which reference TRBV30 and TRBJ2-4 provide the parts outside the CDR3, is SQTIHQWPATLVQPVGSPLSLECTVEGTSNPNLYWYRQAAGRGLQLLFYSVGIGQISSEVPQNLSASRPQDRQFILSSKKLLLSDSGFYLCAWSPSMDIQYFGAGTRLSVL.

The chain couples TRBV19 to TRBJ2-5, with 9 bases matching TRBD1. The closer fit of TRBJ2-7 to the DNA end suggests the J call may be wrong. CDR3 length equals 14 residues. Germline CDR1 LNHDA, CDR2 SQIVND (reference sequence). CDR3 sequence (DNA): TGTGCCAGTAGTCCGTACAGGGGGCAGTACGAGCAGTACTTC. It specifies CASSPYRGQYEQYF.

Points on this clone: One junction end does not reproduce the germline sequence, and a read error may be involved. CDR3 residues: CASSLSSWTSLSF. For the CDR3, the DNA is TGTGCCAGCAGCCTCTCCTCTTGGACCTCGTTATCCTTC. The rearrangement links TRBV9 to TRBJ1-2; unclear D gene. Germline assignment: CDR1 SGDLS and CDR2 YYNGEE. The CDR3 sequence is 13 residues long.

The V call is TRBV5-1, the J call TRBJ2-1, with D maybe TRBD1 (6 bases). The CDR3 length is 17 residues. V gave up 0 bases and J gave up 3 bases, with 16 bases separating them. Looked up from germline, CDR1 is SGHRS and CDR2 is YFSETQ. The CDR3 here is CASSLAKGQLSYNEQFF. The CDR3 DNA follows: TGCGCCAGCAGCTTGGCCAAGGGACAACTTAGCTACAATGAGCAGTTCTTC.

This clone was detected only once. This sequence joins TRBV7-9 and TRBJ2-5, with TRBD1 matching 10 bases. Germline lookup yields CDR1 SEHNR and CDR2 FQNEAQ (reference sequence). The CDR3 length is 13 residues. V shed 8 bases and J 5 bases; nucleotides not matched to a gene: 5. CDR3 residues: CASRRGQGETQYF. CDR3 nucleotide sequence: TGTGCCAGCCGGCGGGGACAGGGGGAGACCCAGTACTTC. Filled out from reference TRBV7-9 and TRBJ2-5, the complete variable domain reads DTGVSQNPRHKITKRGQNVTFRCDPISEHNRLYWYRQTLGQGPEFLTYFQNEAQLEKSRLLSDRFSAERPKGSFSTLEIQRTEQGDSAMYLCASRRGQGETQYFGPGTRLLVL.

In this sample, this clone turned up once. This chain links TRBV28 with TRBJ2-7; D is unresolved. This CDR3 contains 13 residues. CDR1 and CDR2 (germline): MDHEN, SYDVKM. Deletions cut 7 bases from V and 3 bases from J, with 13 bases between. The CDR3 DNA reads TGTGCCAGCAATCCTCGGGCCAACTACGAGCAGTACTTC. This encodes CASNPRANYEQYF. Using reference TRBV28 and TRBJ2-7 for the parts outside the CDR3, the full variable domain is DVKVTQSSRYLVKRTGEKVFLECVQDMDHENMFWYRQDPGLGLRLIYFSYDVKMKEKGDIPEGYSVSREKKERFSLILESASTNQTSMYLCASNPRANYEQYFGPGTRLTVT.

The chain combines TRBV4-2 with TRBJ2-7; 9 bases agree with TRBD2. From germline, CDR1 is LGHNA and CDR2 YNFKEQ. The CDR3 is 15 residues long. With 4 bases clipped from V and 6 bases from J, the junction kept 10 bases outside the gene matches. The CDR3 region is CASSRERGENGEQYF. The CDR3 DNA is TGTGCCAGCAGCCGAGAGCGGGGGGAAAACGGCGAGCAGTACTTC.

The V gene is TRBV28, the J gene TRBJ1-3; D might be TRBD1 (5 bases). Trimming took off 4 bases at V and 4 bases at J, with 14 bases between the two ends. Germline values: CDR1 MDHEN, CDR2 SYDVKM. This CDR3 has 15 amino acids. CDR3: CASSSNPGTGNTIYF. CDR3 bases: TGTGCCAGCAGTTCCAACCCAGGGACCGGAAACACCATATATTTT.

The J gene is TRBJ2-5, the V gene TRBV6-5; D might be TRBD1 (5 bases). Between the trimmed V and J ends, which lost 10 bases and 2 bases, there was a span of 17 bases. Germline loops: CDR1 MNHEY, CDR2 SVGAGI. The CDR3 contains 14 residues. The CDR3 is CATTDSANQETQYF. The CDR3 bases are TGTGCCACTACAGACAGTGCGAATCAAGAGACCCAGTACTTC.

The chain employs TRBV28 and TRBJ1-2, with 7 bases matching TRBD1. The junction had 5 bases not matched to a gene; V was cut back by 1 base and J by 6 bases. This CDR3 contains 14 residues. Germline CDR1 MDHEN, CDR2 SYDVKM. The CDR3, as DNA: TGTGCCAGCAGTTTATCGGCAGGGGGAGATGGCTACACCTTC. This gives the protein CASSLSAGGDGYTF.

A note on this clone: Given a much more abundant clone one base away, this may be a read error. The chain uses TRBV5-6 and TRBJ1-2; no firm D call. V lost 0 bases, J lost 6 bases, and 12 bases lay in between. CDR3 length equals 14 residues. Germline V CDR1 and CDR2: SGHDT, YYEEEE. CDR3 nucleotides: TGTGCCAGCAGCTTGGGCCCGGGTTGGAATGGCTACACCTTC. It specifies CASSLGPGWNGYTF.

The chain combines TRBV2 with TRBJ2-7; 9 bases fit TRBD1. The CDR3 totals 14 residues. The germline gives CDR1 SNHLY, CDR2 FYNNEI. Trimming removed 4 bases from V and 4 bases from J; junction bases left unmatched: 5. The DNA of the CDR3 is TGTGCCAGCAGTGCCGGGACAGGGTATTACGAGCAGTACTTC. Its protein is CASSAGTGYYEQYF.

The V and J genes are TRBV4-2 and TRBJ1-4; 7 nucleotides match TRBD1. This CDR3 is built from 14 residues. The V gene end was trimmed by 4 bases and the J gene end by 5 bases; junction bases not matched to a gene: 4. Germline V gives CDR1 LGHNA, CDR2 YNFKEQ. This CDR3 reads CASSPGQRNEKLFF. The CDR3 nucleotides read TGTGCCAGCAGCCCGGGACAGCGAAATGAAAAACTGTTTTTT.

CDR3 residues: CASSRTKAASGNNEQFF. CDR3 DNA sequence: TGTGCCAGCAGCAGAACTAAAGCGGCTAGCGGGAACAATGAGCAGTTCTTC. V gene TRBV7-3 combines with J gene TRBJ2-1; TRBD2 matches 9 bases. The junction had 13 bases not matched to a gene; V was cut back by 5 bases and J by 5 bases. The CDR3 sequence is 17 residues long. Germline CDR1 is SGHTA and CDR2 is FQGTGA.

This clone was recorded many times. The CDR3 loop is CASSTGTSGSRQETQYF. CDR3 in DNA: TGTGCCAGCAGTACCGGGACTAGCGGGAGCCGTCAAGAGACCCAGTACTTC. The chain has TRBV28 and TRBJ2-5; TRBD2 matches 14 bases. Germline V gene data show CDR1 as MDHEN and CDR2 as SYDVKM. This CDR3 spans 17 amino acids. Trimming took 5 bases from V and 2 from J; bases not matched to a gene: 7.

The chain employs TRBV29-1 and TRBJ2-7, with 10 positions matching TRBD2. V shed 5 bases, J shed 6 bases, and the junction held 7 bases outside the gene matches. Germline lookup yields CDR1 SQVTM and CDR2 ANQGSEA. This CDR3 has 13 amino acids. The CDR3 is CSVRLAGEREQYF. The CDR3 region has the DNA TGCAGCGTTAGGCTAGCGGGAGAGCGCGAGCAGTACTTC.

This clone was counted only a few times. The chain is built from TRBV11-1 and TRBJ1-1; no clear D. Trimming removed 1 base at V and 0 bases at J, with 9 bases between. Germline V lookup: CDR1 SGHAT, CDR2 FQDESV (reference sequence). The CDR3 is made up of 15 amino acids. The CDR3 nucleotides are TGTGCCAGCAGCTTAGAGATCAGGCTGAACACTGAAGCTTTCTTT. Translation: CASSLEIRLNTEAFF.

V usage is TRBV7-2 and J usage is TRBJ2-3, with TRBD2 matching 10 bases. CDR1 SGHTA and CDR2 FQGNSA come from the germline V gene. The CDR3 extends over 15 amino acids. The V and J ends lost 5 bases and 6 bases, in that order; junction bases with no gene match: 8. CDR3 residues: CASSAQPGLADTQYF. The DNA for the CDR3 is TGTGCCAGCAGCGCTCAACCGGGACTAGCGGATACGCAGTATTTT. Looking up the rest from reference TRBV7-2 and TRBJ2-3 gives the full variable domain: GAGVSQSPSNKVTEKGKDVELRCDPISGHTALYWYRQSLGQGLEFLIYFQGNSAPDKSGLPSDRFSAERTGGSVSTLTIQRTQQEDSAVYLCASSAQPGLADTQYFGPGTRLTVL.